This TCR beta chain emerged from a study of T cell repertoires in cytomegalovirus infection. Overall study context: In the study, CMV epitopes included recently identified HLA-C-restricted and well-studied HLA-B-restricted ones. Public TCR beta signatures marked donors with CMV infection and the matching HLA.

Germline lookup yields CDR1 MNHNY and CDR2 SVGAGI (reference sequence). CDR3 length: 12 amino acids. V shed 7 bases and J shed 9 bases, with 13 bases lying between them. General observations from the study: The study found HLA-C-restricted CMV-specific TCR beta clonotypes dominating the ex vivo response. Of the TCR beta families, the public ones yielded a cumulative frequency that identified carriers of CMV plus the relevant HLA.

Worth noting for this clonotype: Antigen: not known.

TCRdb reprocessed the reads with MiXCR, giving one entry per CDR3 protein. The table records about 920,000 distinct CDR3 sequences, 30% to 40% of them present only once. The source of this sequence is a human donor in good health (CMV status not recorded). Some clones in this sample may be carry-over from other donors' samples. Source: cultured CD8+ T cells from PBMCs, taken from culture after CMV antigen stimulation. The rearrangement joins TRBV6-6 to TRBJ2-1; D call uncertain. The CDR3 spells CASKGTQSEQFF. The CDR3 DNA is TGTGCCAGCAAGGGAACCCAGAGTGAGCAGTTCTTC.